Sequencing of this T cell receptor beta chain was carried out in a study of CD8 T cells in ankylosing spondylitis. General study points: Among TCR beta sequences, a motif of roughly 8 highly homologous variants appeared characteristic of ankylosing spondylitis blood. As reported, disease-linked clones showed significant enrichment in matched ankylosing spondylitis synovial fluid. The disease-linked clones had a CD8+ phenotype and low blood frequencies.

Each TCR beta library was made by quantitative 5'-RACE that incorporated molecular barcodes. TCRdb re-derived calls from the 5' RACE reads in MiXCR, one entry per CDR3 protein. The sample lists some 250,000 distinct CDR3 sequences, around 7.8% occurring once. This clonotype was recorded many times. As yet, its antigen is unknown. Trimming took off 1 base at V and 2 bases at J, with 9 bases between the two ends. Germline V CDR1 and CDR2: SGHTA, FQGNSA. The CDR3 has 14 amino acids. The sample comprised blood, either unsorted or a sorted T cell fraction (not recorded which). This sequence joins TRBV7-2 and TRBJ2-7; no reliable D call. This TCR came from a male donor with ankylosing spondylitis or in good health (not recorded which). The CDR3 protein is CASSLVVGAYEQYF. CDR3 bases: TGTGCCAGCAGCTTAGTAGTCGGAGCCTACGAGCAGTACTTC. Full variable domain (rest looked up from reference TRBV7-2 and TRBJ2-7): GAGVSQSPSNKVTEKGKDVELRCDPISGHTALYWYRQSLGQGLEFLIYFQGNSAPDKSGLPSDRFSAERTGGSVSTLTIQRTQQEDSAVYLCASSLVVGAYEQYFGPGTRLTVT.